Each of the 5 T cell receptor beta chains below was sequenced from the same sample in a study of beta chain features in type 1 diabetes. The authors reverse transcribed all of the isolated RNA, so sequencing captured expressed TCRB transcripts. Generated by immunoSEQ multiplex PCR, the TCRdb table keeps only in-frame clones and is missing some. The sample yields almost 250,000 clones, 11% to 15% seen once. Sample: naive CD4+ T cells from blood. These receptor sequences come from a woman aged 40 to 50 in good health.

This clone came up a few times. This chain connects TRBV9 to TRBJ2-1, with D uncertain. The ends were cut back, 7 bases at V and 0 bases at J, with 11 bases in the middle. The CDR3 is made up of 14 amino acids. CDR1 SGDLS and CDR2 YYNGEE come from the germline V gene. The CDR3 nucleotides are TGTGCCAGCCGGGTAGCTAGCTCCTACAATGAGCAGTTCTTC. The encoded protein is CASRVASSYNEQFF.

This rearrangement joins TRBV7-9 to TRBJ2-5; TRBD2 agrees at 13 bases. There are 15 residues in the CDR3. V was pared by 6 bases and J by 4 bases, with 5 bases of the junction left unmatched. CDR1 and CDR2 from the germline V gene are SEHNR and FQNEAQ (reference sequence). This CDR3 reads CASRQLAGGLETQYF. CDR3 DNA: TGTGCCAGCAGACAACTAGCGGGGGGGCTAGAGACCCAGTACTTC.

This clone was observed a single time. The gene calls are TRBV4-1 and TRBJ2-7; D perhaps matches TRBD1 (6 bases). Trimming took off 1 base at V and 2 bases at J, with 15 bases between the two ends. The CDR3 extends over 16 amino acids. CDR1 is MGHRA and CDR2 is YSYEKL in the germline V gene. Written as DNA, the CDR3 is TGCGCCAGCAGCCAAGTCTTCCAGGGGCCCCCCTACGAGCAGTACTTC. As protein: CASSQVFQGPPYEQYF.

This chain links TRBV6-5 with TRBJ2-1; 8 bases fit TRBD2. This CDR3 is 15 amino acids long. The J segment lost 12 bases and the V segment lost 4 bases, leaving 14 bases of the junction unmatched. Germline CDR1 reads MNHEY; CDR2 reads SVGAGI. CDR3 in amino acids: CASSFAGGGKKRQFF. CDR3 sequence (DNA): TGTGCCAGCAGTTTCGCGGGGGGCGGGAAAAAAAGGCAGTTCTTC.

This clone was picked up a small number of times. In DNA form, the CDR3 reads TGTGCCATCAGTGAGATAGCGACCGGGGAGCTGTTTTTT. It is translated as CAISEIATGELFF. V usage is TRBV10-3 and J usage is TRBJ2-2, with D possibly being TRBD2 (5 bases). The CDR3 contains 13 residues. The V gene lost 2 bases and the J gene lost 5 bases, with 6 bases spanning the gap. The germline V gene encodes CDR1 ENHRY and CDR2 SYGVKD.